This T cell receptor (beta chain) comes out of a study of vaccination effects on CD4 cells after COVID-19. CDR3 length: 19 amino acids. Germline CDR1 MGHRA, CDR2 YSYEKL. Trimming removed 0 bases at V and 0 bases at J, with 18 bases between. The protocol was immunoSEQ multiplex PCR, while the TCRdb copy is restricted to in-frame clones and leaves out a portion. This sample has over 20,000 clones, with roughly 70% found just once. For this clone: Its antigen is currently unknown.

The ViraFEST assay expanded antigen-specific CD4+ T cells with viral peptide pools before sequencing. Isolating CD4+ T cells followed approximately 10 days of culture. A PCR test confirmed that the person had SARS-CoV-2 infection between March and December 2020. This receptor was taken from a human donor who had a prior SARS-CoV-2 infection. The sequencing used CD4+ T cells from PBMCs cultured with a peptide pool, collected before COVID-19 vaccination. The rearrangement joins TRBV4-1 to TRBJ1-3; no clear D gene. The CDR3 region has the DNA TGCGCCAGCAGCCAAGATCGGTTAACACCGGGGTTCTCTGGAAACACCATATATTTT. This sequence encodes CASSQDRLTPGFSGNTIYF.